This TCR beta chain emerged from a study of blood T cell repertoires in COVID-19. TCRdb's table, derived via immunoSEQ multiplex PCR, lists solely in-frame clones and lacks some. Seen here are about 240,000 clones, approximately 90% observed once, and the top ten hold approximately 4.1%. Trimming at V came to 5 bases and at J to 8 bases, leaving 7 bases not matched to a gene. CDR1 and CDR2 from the germline V gene are SGHNT and YENEEA. The CDR3 has 15 amino acids. The specimen sequenced was PBMCs or T cells enriched from blood (not recorded which). The receptor was derived from a woman in her twenties or thirties who had recovered from COVID-19. The V call is TRBV11-3, the J call TRBJ2-1; TRBD2 aligns across 12 bases. This CDR3 reads CASSLVSSGRDEQFF. The CDR3 region has the DNA TGTGCCAGCAGCCTAGTATCTAGCGGGAGGGATGAGCAGTTCTTC.